This T cell receptor beta chain was identified in a study of blood T cell repertoires in COVID-19. Study background: PBMCs, B-cell-depleted T cells, or T cells provided the cDNA or gDNA that made up the material.

This CDR3 contains 13 residues. CDR1 and CDR2 from the germline V gene are ENHRY and SYGVKD. V lost 8 bases, J lost 0 bases, and 7 bases lay in between. In the original workflow: Amplification from reference gene primers served as the basis for estimated nucleated cell counts. Assay: immunoSEQ multiplex PCR; the TCRdb copy retains only in-frame clones and omits some. V, J and clone size are taken as reported in that table, and D and trimming were inferred from the DNA itself. The data contain about 230,000 clones, 65% to 90% of them singletons. The chain recombines TRBV10-3 with TRBJ1-4; D uncertain. Material for sequencing was peripheral blood. This clonotype originated in a woman aged 45-60 years with acute or convalescent COVID-19. The CDR3 loop reads CAIQVATNEKLFF. CDR3 nucleotide sequence: TGTGCCATCCAGGTTGCAACTAATGAAAAACTGTTTTTT.